The next 30 T cell receptor beta chains were all read from a single sample in a study of blood T cell repertoires in COVID-19 (dated by TCRdb to the early 2020s). Library prep was done by the immunoSEQ multiplex PCR assay. As stored in TCRdb, this immuneACCESS dataset retains in-frame rearrangements with V and J assigned. A fraction of the clones does not appear; measured against another copy, unresolved V genes explain less than half of the discrepancy, and the remainder lacks a known reason. In this sample the table shows 9,200 or so clones, around 85% of which occur a single time. Around 10% of the sample is taken by the ten largest. Sample: peripheral blood. The receptors stem from a man between 60 and 70 years old with acute or convalescent COVID-19.

The chain has TRBV14 and TRBJ2-5, with D possibly being TRBD2 (6 bases). The CDR3 length is 16 residues. Germline CDR1 SGHDN, CDR2 FVKESK. Between the trimmed V and J ends, which lost 0 bases and 1 base, there was a span of 12 bases. CDR3 loop: CASSQDWRGIQETQYF. The CDR3 nucleotides are TGTGCCAGCAGCCAAGATTGGCGCGGGATCCAAGAGACCCAGTACTTC.

This chain links TRBV3-1 (or the pseudogene TRBV3-2) with TRBJ2-3, with TRBD2 identical over 9 bases. Germline CDR1 and CDR2: LGHDT and YNNKEL (reference sequence). Trimming took 2 bases from V and 2 from J; bases not matched to a gene: 2. This CDR3 region has 15 residues. CDR3 in amino acids: CASSQLAGHTDTQYF. CDR3 DNA sequence: TGTGCCAGCAGCCAACTAGCGGGACACACAGATACGCAGTATTTT.

The chain links TRBV19 to TRBJ2-3; no reliable D call. CDR3 length: 14 residues. The V gene's germline CDR1 is LNHDA and CDR2 SQIVND (reference sequence). The germline V and J ends were trimmed by 3 bases and 2 bases, with 9 bases remaining between them. CDR3 DNA: TGTGCCAGTAGTATTCGGGTCCACACAGATACGCAGTATTTT. It translates to CASSIRVHTDTQYF.

This sequence joins TRBV19 and TRBJ2-5, with D perhaps TRBD1 (5 bases). From germline, CDR1 is LNHDA and CDR2 SQIVND (reference sequence). This CDR3 has 14 residues. Trimming removed 4 bases at V and 2 bases at J, with 11 bases between. In DNA, the CDR3 is TGTGCCAGTAGTACAGGGATAATTCAAGAGACCCAGTACTTC. Translation gives CASSTGIIQETQYF.

This clone occurred a few times. The genes are TRBV7-9 and TRBJ2-3; D gene ambiguous. This CDR3 has 13 residues. V was trimmed by 5 bases and J by 4 bases, leaving 10 bases between them. Germline CDR1 and CDR2: SEHNR and FQNEAQ (reference sequence). In DNA, the CDR3 is TGTGCCAGCAGCCCCCCCCTACCAGATACGCAGTATTTT. Translating gives CASSPPLPDTQYF. The full variable domain, with the rest looked up from reference TRBV7-9 and TRBJ2-3, is DTGVSQNPRHKITKRGQNVTFRCDPISEHNRLYWYRQTLGQGPEFLTYFQNEAQLEKSRLLSDRFSAERPKGSFSTLEIQRTEQGDSAMYLCASSPPLPDTQYFGPGTRLTVL.

This clone occurred once. The genes are TRBV7-2 and TRBJ1-6; D is ambiguous. Germline V gene lookup returns CDR1 SGHTA and CDR2 FQGNSA. The CDR3 sequence is 13 residues long. V lost 7 bases, J lost 9 bases, and 13 bases lay in between. CDR3 amino acids: CASNTPPGSPLHF. As DNA, the CDR3 is TGTGCCAGCAACACTCCACCAGGTTCACCCCTCCACTTT.

This clone is categorized as large. This chain uses TRBV5-1 with TRBJ2-7; 10 nucleotides align to TRBD1. Germline CDR1 SGHRS, CDR2 YFSETQ. The CDR3 covers 14 residues. V shed 4 bases, J shed 3 bases, and the junction held 4 bases outside the gene matches. The DNA of the CDR3 is TGCGCCAGCAGCCCGGGACAGGGGATCTACGAGCAGTACTTC. It encodes CASSPGQGIYEQYF.

The chain is built from TRBV10-3 and TRBJ1-2; possible D gene TRBD1, 5 bases. This CDR3 comprises 13 residues. The germline CDR1 and CDR2 sequences are ENHRY and SYGVKD. V was pared by 2 bases and J by 4 bases, with 8 bases between. DNA for the CDR3: TGTGCCATCAGTGAGGGGGGGACCTATGGCTACACCTTC. Residues: CAISEGGTYGYTF.

The chain has TRBV19 and TRBJ1-1; possible D gene TRBD1, 6 bases. Germline loops: CDR1 LNHDA, CDR2 SQIVND (reference sequence). Trimming removed 3 bases from V and 4 bases from J, with 9 bases in between. There are 13 residues in the CDR3. The CDR3, as DNA: TGTGCCAGTAGTATGAAAGGGGGCACTGAAGCTTTCTTT. Encoded protein: CASSMKGGTEAFF.

The chain carries TRBV7-2 and TRBJ2-7; 8 positions match TRBD2. The CDR3 extends over 16 amino acids. From germline, CDR1 is SGHTA and CDR2 FQGNSA. V was pared by 5 bases and J by 0 bases, with 9 bases of the junction left unmatched. In nucleotides, the CDR3 is TGTGCCAGCAGCCAGAACGCGGGACTAGGCTCCTACGAGCAGTACTTC. This encodes CASSQNAGLGSYEQYF.

The chain couples TRBV18 to TRBJ1-2; possible D gene TRBD1, 5 bases. The V and J ends lost 3 bases and 4 bases respectively, with 9 bases between them. Germline loops: CDR1 KGHSH, CDR2 LQKENI. The CDR3 is 13 residues long. In nucleotides, the CDR3 is TGTGCCAGCTCACCCTCCAGGGCCTATGGCTACACCTTC. This encodes CASSPSRAYGYTF. The entire variable domain, with the rest obtained from reference TRBV18 and TRBJ1-2, is as follows: NAGVMQNPRHLVRRRGQEARLRCSPMKGHSHVYWYRQLPEEGLKFMVYLQKENIIDESGMPKERFSAEFPKEGPSILRIQQVVRGDSAAYFCASSPSRAYGYTFGSGTRLTVV.

The V call is TRBV6-2 or TRBV6-3, the J call TRBJ2-5, with TRBD2 matching 12 bases. The CDR3 extends over 18 amino acids. The ends lost 0 bases at V and 3 bases at J; junction bases unmatched: 8. The germline CDR1 and CDR2 sequences are MNHEY and SVGEGT. CDR3: CASSYSTGLAGLEETQYF. Here the CDR3 DNA reads TGTGCCAGCAGTTACTCGACTGGACTAGCGGGGTTGGAAGAGACCCAGTACTTC.

The chain employs TRBV7-9 and TRBJ1-1; D is uncertain. This CDR3 region has 12 residues. Germline values: CDR1 SEHNR, CDR2 FQNEAQ (reference sequence). Trimming took off 6 bases at V and 0 bases at J, with 5 bases between the two ends. CDR3 residues: CASSSMNTEAFF. The CDR3 DNA is TGTGCCAGCAGTTCTATGAACACTGAAGCTTTCTTT.

By share, this clone counts as hyperexpanded. The chain combines TRBV9 with TRBJ2-7; the D gene is possibly TRBD2 (6 bases). The CDR3 sequence is 14 residues long. The germline V gene encodes CDR1 SGDLS and CDR2 YYNGEE. Trimming removed 4 bases from V and 6 bases from J, with 17 bases in between. The CDR3 nucleotides are TGTGCCAGCAGCCCCTGGGACTGGGCTACCGAGCAGTACTTC. Encoded protein: CASSPWDWATEQYF. Supplemented by reference TRBV9 and TRBJ2-7, the full variable domain reads DSGVTQTPKHLITATGQRVTLRCSPRSGDLSVYWYQQSLDQGLQFLIQYYNGEERAKGNILERFSAQQFPDLHSELNLSSLELGDSALYFCASSPWDWATEQYFGPGTRLTVT.

The V and J genes are TRBV19 and TRBJ2-3, with TRBD2 matching over 8 bases. Germline V gene lookup returns CDR1 LNHDA and CDR2 SQIVND (reference sequence). Unmatched junction bases numbered 9, after V lost 5 bases and J lost 5 bases. This CDR3 is 15 amino acids long. The CDR3 loop is CASSPLPGGGDTQYF. The CDR3, as DNA: TGTGCCAGTAGTCCACTACCGGGGGGGGGAGATACGCAGTATTTT.

The V and J genes are TRBV13 and TRBJ1-5; D gene uncertain. The CDR3 is 12 amino acids. The V end was cut by 1 base, the J end by 7 bases, with 5 bases between. Germline-derived CDR1 and CDR2 are PRHDT and FYEKMQ (reference sequence). The CDR3, as DNA: TGTGCCAGCAGCTTAGAGAGGCAGCCCCAGCATTTT. Protein: CASSLERQPQHF.

This chain links TRBV28 with TRBJ1-5; a weak D match, TRBD1 (5 bases). V was trimmed by 5 bases and J by 0 bases, leaving 14 bases between them. Germline V CDR1 and CDR2: MDHEN, SYDVKM. There are 16 residues in the CDR3. The CDR3 loop reads CASSGGGGISNQPQHF. Written as DNA, the CDR3 is TGTGCCAGCAGTGGTGGGGGGGGGATTAGCAATCAGCCCCAGCATTTT.

The gene calls are TRBV27 and TRBJ2-5; TRBD2 is a possible D gene (7 bases). The V gene's germline CDR1 is MNHEY and CDR2 SMNVEV (reference sequence). The CDR3 loop spans 14 amino acids. V lost 6 bases and J 6 bases, leaving 17 bases between the germline ends. The CDR3 protein is CASSPWGGQKTQYF. Written as DNA, the CDR3 is TGTGCCAGCAGCCCCTGGGGGGGACAAAAGACCCAGTACTTC.

This clone has only a few counts. The chain has TRBV12-3 or TRBV12-4 and TRBJ1-2; D is perhaps TRBD1 (6 bases). Trimming stripped 2 bases from V and 6 bases from J, with 10 bases between. The CDR3 is 13 residues long. As DNA, the CDR3 is TGTGCCAGCAGTTTATGGACAGACCATGGCTACACCTTC. Residues: CASSLWTDHGYTF.

The chain has TRBV11-2 and TRBJ2-7; D may be TRBD2 (5 bases). V shed 6 bases and J shed 2 bases, with 17 bases lying between them. The germline gives CDR1 SGHAT, CDR2 FQNNGV. This CDR3 region has 15 residues. CDR3: CASSLSPGLTYEQYV. In DNA, the CDR3 is TGTGCCAGCAGTCTATCCCCCGGACTTACCTACGAGCAGTACGTC.

The V and J genes are TRBV7-3 and TRBJ2-1, with D tentatively TRBD1 (6 bases). Trimming shortened V by 5 bases and J by 4 bases, and 12 bases separated the two germline ends. CDR1 is SGHTA, CDR2 FQGTGA, per germline. The CDR3 sequence is 14 residues long. CDR3 loop: CASSPPGQYNEQFF. The CDR3 DNA reads TGTGCCAGCAGCCCTCCGGGACAATACAATGAGCAGTTCTTC.

This chain links TRBV7-2 with TRBJ2-1; TRBD1 matches 10 bases. CDR1 and CDR2 (germline): SGHTA, FQGNSA. The J segment lost 8 bases and the V segment lost 1 base, leaving 8 bases of the junction unmatched. The CDR3 is 16 residues long. CDR3: CASSLVLTGGGYEQFF. CDR3 DNA sequence: TGTGCCAGCAGCTTAGTCTTGACAGGGGGCGGATATGAGCAGTTCTTC.

The chain links TRBV5-1 to TRBJ1-2; D is uncertain. CDR1 SGHRS and CDR2 YFSETQ come from the germline V gene. V was trimmed by 5 bases and J by 8 bases, leaving 13 bases between them. This CDR3 spans 12 amino acids. The CDR3 coding sequence is TGCGCCAGCAGTCGAGCTAACGAGGGCTACACCTTC. It encodes CASSRANEGYTF.

The V and J genes are TRBV5-1 and TRBJ1-5; D is unclear. Deletions cut 0 bases from V and 0 bases from J, with 4 bases between. Germline V CDR1 and CDR2: SGHRS, YFSETQ. The CDR3 is made up of 14 amino acids. CDR3 in DNA: TGCGCCAGCAGCTTGGGCGGTAGCAATCAGCCCCAGCATTTT. The encoded protein is CASSLGGSNQPQHF.

V gene TRBV6-2 or TRBV6-3 combines with J gene TRBJ1-1; D may be TRBD1 (5 bases). In germline, CDR1 is MNHEY, CDR2 SVGEGT. V lost 4 bases, J lost 6 bases, and 12 bases lay in between. The CDR3 contains 13 residues. The CDR3 coding sequence is TGTGCCAGCAGTTTAACCTGGGGCTCTGAAGCTTTCTTT. Translating gives CASSLTWGSEAFF.

A single count supports this clone. The chain joins TRBV4-1 to TRBJ1-2; no clear D gene. The CDR3 totals 15 residues. Trimming took 0 bases from V and 6 from J, leaving 14 bases between them. Germline assignment: CDR1 MGHRA and CDR2 YSYEKL. CDR3 loop: CASSQDNSLGDGYTF. CDR3 DNA sequence: TGCGCCAGCAGCCAAGATAACAGTCTGGGTGATGGCTACACCTTC.

The chain combines TRBV30 with TRBJ2-5; 7 nucleotides agree with TRBD1. J gave up 5 bases and V 1 base, and 7 bases lay outside the gene matches. The CDR3 has 14 amino acids. Germline CDR1 is GTSNPN and CDR2 is SVGIG (reference sequence). The CDR3 loop is CAWSGGGKQETQYF. CDR3 bases: TGTGCCTGGAGTGGAGGGGGCAAGCAGGAGACCCAGTACTTC.

This clone was seen only a few times. The rearrangement uses TRBV19 and TRBJ2-6, with a possible D match to TRBD1 (5 bases). The CDR3 sequence is 15 residues long. The V gene's germline CDR1 is LNHDA and CDR2 SQIVND (reference sequence). Trimming pared 6 bases from V and 1 base from J, leaving 10 bases between. CDR3 nucleotide sequence: TGTGCCAGTAGGGGGCAATATTCTGGGGCCAACGTCCTGACTTTC. Its translation: CASRGQYSGANVLTF.

This clone was counted once. V is TRBV5-1 and J is TRBJ1-1; tentatively, D is TRBD1 (6 bases). The CDR3 loop spans 14 amino acids. Germline assignment: CDR1 SGHRS and CDR2 YFSETQ. V lost 6 bases, J lost 2 bases, and 14 bases lay in between. The CDR3 DNA reads TGCGCCAGCACCGTTTGGGGGCCCAACACTGAAGCTTTCTTT. Amino acids: CASTVWGPNTEAFF.

J is TRBJ1-4 and V is TRBV28, with TRBD1 matching 9 bases. Unmatched junction bases numbered 11, after V lost 7 bases and J lost 8 bases. The germline CDR1 and CDR2 sequences are MDHEN and SYDVKM. The CDR3 loop spans 15 amino acids. DNA of the CDR3: TGTGCCAGCAAACCTAGGGGACAGGGAGGAGAAAAACTGTTTTTT. Amino acid sequence: CASKPRGQGGEKLFF.